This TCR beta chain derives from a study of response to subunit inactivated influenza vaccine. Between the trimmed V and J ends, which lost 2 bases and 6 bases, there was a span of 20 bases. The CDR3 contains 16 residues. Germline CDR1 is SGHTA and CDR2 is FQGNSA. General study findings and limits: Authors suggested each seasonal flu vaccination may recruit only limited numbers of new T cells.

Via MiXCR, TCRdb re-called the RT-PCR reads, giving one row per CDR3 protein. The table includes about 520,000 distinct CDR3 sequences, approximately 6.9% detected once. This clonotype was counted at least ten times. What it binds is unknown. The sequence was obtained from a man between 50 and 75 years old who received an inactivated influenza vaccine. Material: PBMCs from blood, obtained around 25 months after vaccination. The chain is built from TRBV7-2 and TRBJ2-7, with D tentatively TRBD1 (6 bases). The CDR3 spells CASSLTGHSRGGEQYF. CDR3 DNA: TGTGCCAGCAGCTTAACGGGACACAGTAGAGGAGGCGAGCAGTACTTC.